This entry features one T cell receptor (beta chain) sequence. The target antigen is unknown. This sample was included in a study of cytomegalovirus exposure and HLA in healthy donors. General study results and limits: Fewer than 200 TCR beta chains were listed as cytomegalovirus-associated. Reportedly, diagnosis of cytomegalovirus status by the classifier showed high specificity and sensitivity. In vitro work confirmed that three CMV-associated chains recognize CMV antigens. The tendency of first-cohort TCR clusters to co-occur in the 120 or so validation repertoires emerged from a later analysis.

V lost 2 bases and J 4 bases, leaving 20 bases between the germline ends. The CDR3 consists of 17 residues. In germline, CDR1 is SEHNR, CDR2 FQNEAQ (reference sequence). The method was immunoSEQ multiplex PCR; TCRdb's version includes in-frame clones alone and lacks a portion of them. The sample holds over 200,000 clones; more than 75% are singletons and the top ten take about 2%. Sequenced sample: PBMCs. This TCR derives from a woman aged 18 to 35 in good health and CMV-seropositive. The chain combines TRBV7-9 with TRBJ1-1; a weak D match, TRBD1 (5 bases). DNA of the CDR3: TGTGCCAGCAGCTTATTTCCCCTTCCGAACAGGTCCACTGAAGCTTTCTTT. This encodes CASSLFPLPNRSTEAFF.